This T cell receptor (beta chain) is drawn from a study of T-cell memory formation after mild COVID-19. TCRdb re-called the 5' RACE reads with MiXCR, one entry per CDR3 protein. The profile covers 400,000 to 500,000 distinct CDR3 sequences, with 20% appearing a single time and roughly 8% taken by the ten largest. The CDR3 has 13 residues. Germline V gene data show CDR1 as MGHRA and CDR2 as YSYEKL. Trimming removed 0 bases at V and 9 bases at J, with 9 bases between. Material for sequencing was PBMCs or a T cell subset sorted from them (not recorded which). This receptor was obtained from an adult woman who had mild COVID-19 (a few samples of this study predate the infection). Cell type and time point are not known. The genes are TRBV4-1 and TRBJ2-1; unclear D gene. CDR3 region: CASSQESRAEQFF. DNA for the CDR3: TGCGCCAGCAGCCAAGAGTCACGAGCTGAGCAGTTCTTC.